This TCR beta chain was found in a study of monozygotic twins with inflammatory bowel disease (dated by TCRdb to about 2019). General notes on the study: In total, around 30 monozygotic twin pairs made up the full study: 19 Danish pairs, all IBD-discordant, plus nine German pairs, of which four were IBD-concordant and five were IBD-discordant. The search for disease-associated traits relied mainly on comparing IBD patients with their genetically identical healthy co-twins within discordant pairs. Each individual had, on average, about 151 000 unique TCRalpha sequences and 181 000 unique TCRbeta sequences available for analysis.

From each donor, a roughly 2.6 ml peripheral blood sample was collected into PAXgene tubes and stored at -80 degrees C. Without T cell sorting, total RNA was isolated from whole blood using the PAXgene blood miRNA kit on an automated QIAcube. Deep TCRalpha and TCRbeta repertoire profiling with unique molecular barcoding was performed on peripheral blood of monozygotic twin pairs concordant or discordant for inflammatory bowel disease. Smoking habits were recorded for all twin pairs, and each individual was classified as a current, former or never smoker. The library came from 5' RACE. Preparation of each TCR library used about 4,000 ng of total RNA. For each sample, cDNA synthesis with SMARTScribe reverse transcriptase was split into eight separate reactions. During cDNA synthesis, template switching was used to introduce unique molecular identifiers that contained a 6-nucleotide sample barcode. TCRalpha and TCRbeta cDNA was amplified in two nested PCRs of about 17 and 10 cycles, and bead purification was carried out after each PCR. Before amplification, the cDNA was treated with uracil DNA-glycosylase and purified using the QIAquick PCR purification kit. The second PCR added Illumina TruSeq-compatible adapters along with sample-specific barcodes. Library quality and concentration were checked on TapeStation and Qubit, and libraries were pooled at around 5 ng each. Pooled libraries were sequenced on an Illumina HiSeq2500 single-index Rapid Run with 2 x 100 bp reads and custom sequencing primers. Per the source publication's procedure: MiGEC version 1.2.6 was used for UMI-based consensus assembly to correct PCR and sequencing errors. MiXCR version 2.1.1 handled V(D)J alignment, clonotype assembly and CDR3 extraction. To normalise gene usage, clonotype sharing and MAIT/NKT TCR abundance, the top 1000, 10 000 and 20 000 clonotypes in each sample were analysed. After downsampling to 27 000 UMIs, diversity was calculated as the inverse Simpson index using the vegan R package. Paired Mann-Whitney U tests were applied to discordant twin pairs, with Benjamini-Hochberg correction for multiple testing. Once TCRdb had reprocessed the reads, it stored one entry per CDR3 protein sequence and supplied no DNA. The V and J calls come from TCRdb's annotation, not from the publication. The sample table includes fewer than 550,000 distinct CDR3 sequences. In total, the top ten clones hold 2% to 3% of the sample.

General study outcomes and caveats: Repertoire similarity did not differ between concordant and discordant twins, which could be due to limited statistical power. The results gave no support for a single strong signal or clonotype linked to IBD. IBD patients had lower TCRbeta repertoire diversity, measured by the inverse Simpson index, than their healthy co-twins. Because patients received different immunosuppressive treatments, the repertoires may have picked up extra background noise and variability between individuals. Distinction between different T cell subtypes could not be achieved in the analysis. Compared with healthy twins, IBD patients had fewer clonotypes in common with other individuals, a difference most pronounced in patients showing signs of disease activity.

Worth noting for this clonotype: Its antigen is still unknown.

Including the terminal cysteine and phenylalanine, the CDR3 comprises 17 residues. Only the protein is on record. Sequences MDHEN (CDR1) and SYDVKM (CDR2) are obtained from the germline V gene. Sequencing was done on a sample of blood. The receptor's source is a human donor with ulcerative colitis or Crohn's disease, or a healthy co-twin of an affected twin (not recorded which). The chain uses TRBV28 and TRBJ1-2. The CDR3 reads as follows: CASSFGGGQVANYGYTF.